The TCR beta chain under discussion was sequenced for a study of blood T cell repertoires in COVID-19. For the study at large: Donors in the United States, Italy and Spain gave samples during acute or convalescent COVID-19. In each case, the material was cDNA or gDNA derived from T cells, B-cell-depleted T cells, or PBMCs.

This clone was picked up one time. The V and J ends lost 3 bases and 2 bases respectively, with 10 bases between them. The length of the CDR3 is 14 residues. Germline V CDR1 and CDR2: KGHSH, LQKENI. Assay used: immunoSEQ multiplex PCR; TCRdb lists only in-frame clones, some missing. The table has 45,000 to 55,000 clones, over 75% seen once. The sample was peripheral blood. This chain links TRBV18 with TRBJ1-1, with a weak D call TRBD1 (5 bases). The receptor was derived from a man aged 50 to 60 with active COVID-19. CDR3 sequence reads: CASSPTGSNTEAFF. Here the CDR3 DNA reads TGTGCCAGCTCACCTACAGGATCCAACACTGAAGCTTTCTTT.